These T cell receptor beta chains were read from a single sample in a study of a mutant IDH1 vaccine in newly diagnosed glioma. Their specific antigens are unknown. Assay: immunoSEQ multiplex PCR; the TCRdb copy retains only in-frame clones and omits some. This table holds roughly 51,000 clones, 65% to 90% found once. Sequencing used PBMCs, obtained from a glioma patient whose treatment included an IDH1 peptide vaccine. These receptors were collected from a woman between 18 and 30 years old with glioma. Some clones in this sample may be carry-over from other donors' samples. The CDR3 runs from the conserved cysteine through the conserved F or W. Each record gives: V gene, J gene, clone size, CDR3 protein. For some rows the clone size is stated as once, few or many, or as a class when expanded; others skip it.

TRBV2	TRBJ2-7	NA	CASRMDTALPSEQYF
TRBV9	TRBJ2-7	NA	CASSSQLAGGNAEQYF
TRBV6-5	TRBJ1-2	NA	CASSYRWGYGYTF
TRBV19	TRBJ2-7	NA	CASSVQGQGRWEQYF
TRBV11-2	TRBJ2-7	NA	CASSLVGGYEQYF
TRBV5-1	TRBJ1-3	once	CASSLEGTRSGNTIYF
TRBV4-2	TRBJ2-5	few	CASSQISGGNQETQYF
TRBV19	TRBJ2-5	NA	CASSIFSGGEETQYF
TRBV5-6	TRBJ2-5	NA	CASSGGVRETQYF
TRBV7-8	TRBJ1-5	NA	CASSLERGSNQPQHF
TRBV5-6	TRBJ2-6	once	CASSPTGRANVLTF
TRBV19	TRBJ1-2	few	CASSLQGLNNYGYTF
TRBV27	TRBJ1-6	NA	CASSSGTYNSPLHF
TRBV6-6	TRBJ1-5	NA	CASRDGTGDRQPQHF
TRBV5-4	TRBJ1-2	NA	CASSTGSRYGYTF
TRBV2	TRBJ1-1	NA	CASSDFIGGAGGTEAFF
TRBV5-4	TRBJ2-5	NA	CASSLRVGWETQYF
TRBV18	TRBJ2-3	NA	CASSPPGTAVTDTQYF
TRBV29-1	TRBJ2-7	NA	CSAAGTSGTSEQYF
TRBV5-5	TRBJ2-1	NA	CASSLWTSVDEQFF
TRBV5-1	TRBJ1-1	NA	CASSSTGGYCMNTEAFF
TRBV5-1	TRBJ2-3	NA	CASSFGGVPTDTQYF